The entry that follows covers one TCR beta chain sequence. Its antigen is unknown. Clones were sequenced by immunoSEQ multiplex PCR, and TCRdb holds only the in-frame ones, with some missing. The data hold roughly 80,000 clones, with roughly nine tenths observed a single time. V lost 4 bases to trimming and J lost 5 bases; unmatched junction nucleotides: 6. The CDR3 is 14 amino acids. CDR1 is SEHNR, CDR2 FQNEAQ, per germline (reference sequence). The sample comes from a study of T cell responses to AZD1222 COVID-19 vaccine. Findings and caveats of the study: Only a handful of AZD1222 recipients tested seropositive at baseline. Vaccine-associated CD4 TCRs ranged over spike, dominating at 160-218 and 743-854.

Second doses were pooled across both intervals (about 4 or about 12 weeks). This specimen consisted of peripheral blood, obtained 28 days after the second AZD1222 dose. This sequence originates from an adult who received the AZD1222 COVID-19 vaccine. The V gene is TRBV7-9, the J gene TRBJ1-1; 8 bases are shared with TRBD1. CDR3 in amino acids: CASSSDRGKTEAFF. The CDR3, as DNA: TGTGCCAGCAGCTCCGACAGGGGCAAAACTGAAGCTTTCTTT. The full variable domain, rest sourced from reference TRBV7-9 and TRBJ1-1, is DTGVSQNPRHKITKRGQNVTFRCDPISEHNRLYWYRQTLGQGPEFLTYFQNEAQLEKSRLLSDRFSAERPKGSFSTLEIQRTEQGDSAMYLCASSSDRGKTEAFFGQGTRLTVV.